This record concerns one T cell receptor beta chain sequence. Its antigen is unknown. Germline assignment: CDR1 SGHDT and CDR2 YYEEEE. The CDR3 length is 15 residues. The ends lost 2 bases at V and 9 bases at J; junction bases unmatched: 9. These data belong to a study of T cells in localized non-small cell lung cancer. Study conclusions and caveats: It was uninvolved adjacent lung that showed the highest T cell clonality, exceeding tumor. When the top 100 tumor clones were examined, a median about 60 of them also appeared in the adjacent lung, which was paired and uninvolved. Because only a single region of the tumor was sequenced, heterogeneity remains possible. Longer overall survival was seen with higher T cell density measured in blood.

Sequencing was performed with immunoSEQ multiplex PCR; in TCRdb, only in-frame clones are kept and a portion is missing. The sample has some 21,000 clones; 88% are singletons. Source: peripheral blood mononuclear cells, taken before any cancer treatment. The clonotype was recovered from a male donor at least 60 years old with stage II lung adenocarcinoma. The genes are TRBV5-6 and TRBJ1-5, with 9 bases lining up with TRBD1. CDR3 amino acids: CASSFFVQGARPQHF. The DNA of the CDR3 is TGTGCCAGCAGCTTCTTTGTACAGGGGGCTAGGCCCCAGCATTTT.